This T cell receptor beta chain emerged from a study of T cell repertoires in cytomegalovirus infection. Study in general: Signatures in public TCR beta sequences pointed to both CMV infection and matching HLA type. Study results and caveats: Pooled public TCR beta family frequency picked out CMV carriers with the relevant HLA. HLA-C-restricted CMV-specific TCR beta clonotypes prevailed in the ex vivo response.

TCRdb independently ran MiXCR on the reads; one entry per CDR3 protein. The data show 210,000 or so distinct CDR3 sequences, with 6% to 8% seen just once and around 6.9% held by the top ten. This clonotype was observed many times. Antigen unknown. V shed 11 bases and J shed 0 bases, with 13 bases lying between them. The CDR3 runs 13 residues. This chain joins TRBV12-3 or TRBV12-4 and TRBJ2-5; unclear D gene. The sequence came from a human donor in good health (CMV status not recorded). Some clones in this sample may be carry-over from other donors' samples. Material: PBMCs. CDR3 region: CAVTTEYQETQYF. CDR3 nucleotide sequence: TGTGCCGTCACGACGGAGTACCAAGAGACCCAGTACTTC.